The 30 T cell receptor beta chains presented below share a single source sample, sequenced in a study of OX40 agonist ivuxolimab in advanced cancers. Generated by immunoSEQ multiplex PCR, the TCRdb table keeps only in-frame clones and is missing some. The data contain about 18,000 clones, approximately 85% of them seen just once; the ten biggest clones take up roughly 32%. The sample here was CD4+ or CD8+ T cells sorted from blood, taken in a trial of the OX40 agonist ivuxolimab. Receptor source: an adult with an advanced solid tumor such as melanoma, head and neck, liver or kidney cancer.

The genes are TRBV7-9 and TRBJ1-2; weak D call: TRBD1 (5 bases). Looked up from germline, CDR1 is SEHNR and CDR2 is FQNEAQ (reference sequence). V shed 8 bases and J shed 7 bases, with 14 bases lying between them. The CDR3 consists of 12 residues. CDR3 amino acids: CASLAGRSGYTF. CDR3 DNA: TGTGCCAGCCTAGCAGGGAGGAGTGGCTACACCTTC.

The chain employs TRBV27 and TRBJ1-5; D is uncertain. This CDR3 comprises 13 residues. Trimming removed 4 bases at V and 5 bases at J, with 9 bases between. Germline loops: CDR1 MNHEY, CDR2 SMNVEV (reference sequence). The CDR3 DNA follows: TGTGCCAGCAGTTGGGCATGGCATCAGCCCCAGCATTTT. This encodes CASSWAWHQPQHF.

The chain has TRBV9 and TRBJ2-6; no clear D. Trimming shortened V by 0 bases and J by 2 bases, and 9 bases separated the two germline ends. Germline CDR1 and CDR2: SGDLS and YYNGEE. The length of the CDR3 is 16 residues. CDR3 nucleotide sequence: TGTGCCAGCAGCGTAGATCCAGATACTGGGGCCAACGTCCTGACTTTC. It encodes CASSVDPDTGANVLTF.

This clone was observed a few times. J is TRBJ1-1 and V is TRBV29-1; a weak D match, TRBD1 (5 bases). The CDR3 totals 11 residues. Germline V gene sequence: CDR1 SQVTM, CDR2 ANQGSEA. V was cut by 7 bases and J by 4 bases, with 10 bases left in between. CDR3 protein: CSADQGTEAFF. The CDR3 DNA sequence: TGCAGCGCGGACCAGGGCACTGAAGCTTTCTTT.

V is TRBV11-3 and J is TRBJ2-1, with a tentative D call TRBD2 (6 bases). This CDR3 has 17 amino acids. V shed 2 bases and J shed 0 bases, with 14 bases lying between them. Germline V gene lookup returns CDR1 SGHNT and CDR2 YENEEA. CDR3 nucleotide sequence: TGTGCCAGCAGCTTAACCCCGGGGGTGAGCTCCTACAATGAGCAGTTCTTC. It encodes CASSLTPGVSSYNEQFF.

The V and J genes are TRBV29-1 and TRBJ2-1; D is undetermined. Trimming removed 4 bases from V and 0 bases from J, with 10 bases in between. The germline V gene has CDR1 SQVTM and CDR2 ANQGSEA. The CDR3 has 14 amino acids. The chain's CDR3 is CSVVWIDSYNEQFF. DNA for the CDR3: TGCAGCGTTGTGTGGATAGACTCCTACAATGAGCAGTTCTTC.

The chain recombines TRBV25-1 with TRBJ1-4, with D hard to call. The CDR3 extends over 15 amino acids. Germline CDR1 is MGHDK and CDR2 is SYGVNS. V was shortened by 3 bases and J by 7 bases, with 15 bases between the two germline ends. CDR3 region: CASSDWTRGGEKLFF. CDR3 nucleotide sequence: TGTGCCAGCAGTGATTGGACCCGGGGAGGTGAAAAACTGTTTTTT.

V and J are TRBV18 and TRBJ2-3; weak D call: TRBD2 (6 bases). Germline CDR1 reads KGHSH; CDR2 reads LQKENI. V lost 5 bases, J lost 2 bases, and 17 bases lay in between. The CDR3 is 16 residues long. CDR3 nucleotide sequence: TGTGCCAGCTCAGATTCGCGAGGAGGGGTCACAGATACGCAGTATTTT. It specifies CASSDSRGGVTDTQYF.

This chain connects TRBV6-1 to TRBJ2-3; D is ambiguous. The CDR3 consists of 15 residues. Deletions cut 1 base from V and 2 bases from J, with 10 bases between. Germline CDR1 reads MNHNS; CDR2 reads SASEGT. CDR3 residues: CASSEGSWATDTQYF. DNA for the CDR3: TGTGCCAGCAGTGAAGGGAGCTGGGCCACAGATACGCAGTATTTT.

The rearrangement uses TRBV27 and TRBJ2-1, with 8 bases identical to TRBD1. Germline CDR1 is MNHEY and CDR2 is SMNVEV (reference sequence). This CDR3 contains 17 residues. The trim removed 5 bases at V and 4 bases at J, leaving 13 bases unmatched. In nucleotides, the CDR3 is TGTGCCAGCAGTGAAGGGACAGGTACTTCGGGATACAATGAGCAGTTCTTC. Its protein product is CASSEGTGTSGYNEQFF.

The chain has TRBV11-2 and TRBJ1-1, with TRBD1 as a possible D gene (5 bases). The V gene's germline CDR1 is SGHAT and CDR2 FQNNGV. V was trimmed by 0 bases and J by 4 bases, leaving 9 bases between them. This CDR3 spans 14 amino acids. The CDR3 sequence is CASSLDSGGTEAFF. CDR3 nucleotide sequence: TGTGCCAGCAGCTTAGATTCGGGGGGCACTGAAGCTTTCTTT.

This clone was picked up one time. The chain recombines TRBV4-1 with TRBJ2-1, with 7 bases identical to TRBD1. CDR1 is MGHRA, CDR2 YSYEKL, per germline. With 1 base clipped from V and 7 bases from J, the junction kept 10 bases outside the gene matches. The CDR3 has 16 residues. This CDR3 reads CASSQGLGTAENEQFF. CDR3 coding DNA: TGCGCCAGCAGCCAAGGTCTCGGGACAGCCGAGAATGAGCAGTTCTTC.

The chain joins TRBV11-3 to TRBJ1-1; weak D call: TRBD1 (6 bases). CDR1 and CDR2 (germline): SGHNT, YENEEA. V shed 4 bases and J shed 0 bases, with 12 bases lying between them. The CDR3 consists of 15 residues. CDR3 bases: TGTGCCAGCAGCTCCCCCCAGGGGTTGAACACTGAAGCTTTCTTT. This codes for CASSSPQGLNTEAFF.

Remarks on this clone: This same CDR3 is encoded by further DNA sequences in the sample. The chain couples TRBV4-1 to TRBJ2-7, with TRBD2 matching over 9 bases. The CDR3 spans 14 residues. V was clipped by 4 bases and J by 0 bases; unmatched bases: 1. CDR1 MGHRA and CDR2 YSYEKL come from the germline V gene. CDR3 DNA sequence: TGCGCCAGCAGCCCTAGCGGGATCTCCTACGAGCAGTACTTC. Protein product: CASSPSGISYEQYF.

V is TRBV6-1 and J is TRBJ2-7, with TRBD2 matching 7 bases. The CDR3 spans 12 residues. CDR1 MNHNS and CDR2 SASEGT come from the germline V gene. V lost 6 bases to trimming and J lost 7 bases; unmatched junction nucleotides: 6. The CDR3, as DNA: TGTGCCAGCAGACGGGGGGTGGTTGAGCAGTACTTC. It codes for CASRRGVVEQYF.

The chain uses TRBV5-5 and TRBJ1-1; no definite D call. The CDR3 consists of 14 residues. Germline-derived CDR1 and CDR2 are SGHKS and YYEKEE (reference sequence). Trimming stripped 1 base from V and 4 bases from J, with 11 bases between. CDR3 amino acids: CASSLFKAGTEAFF. The CDR3 bases are TGTGCCAGCAGCTTGTTTAAGGCTGGCACTGAAGCTTTCTTT. The full variable domain, completed using reference TRBV5-5 and TRBJ1-1, is DAGVTQSPTHLIKTRGQQVTLRCSPISGHKSVSWYQQVLGQGPQFIFQYYEKEERGRGNFPDRFSARQFPNYSSELNVNALLLGDSALYLCASSLFKAGTEAFFGQGTRLTVV.

V is TRBV28 and J is TRBJ2-6; D remains ambiguous. This CDR3 is built from 13 residues. V dropped 6 bases and J dropped 4 bases, with 7 bases sitting between them. Germline loops: CDR1 MDHEN, CDR2 SYDVKM. DNA of the CDR3: TGTGCCAGCAGACCCCCCGGGGCCAACGTCCTGACTTTC. Encoded protein: CASRPPGANVLTF. Supplemented by reference TRBV28 and TRBJ2-6, the full variable domain reads DVKVTQSSRYLVKRTGEKVFLECVQDMDHENMFWYRQDPGLGLRLIYFSYDVKMKEKGDIPEGYSVSREKKERFSLILESASTNQTSMYLCASRPPGANVLTFGAGSRLTVL.

The chain uses TRBV28 and TRBJ2-1; no reliable D call. This CDR3 has 12 amino acids. V was clipped by 3 bases and J by 7 bases, with 7 bases between them. The V gene's germline CDR1 is MDHEN and CDR2 SYDVKM. CDR3 nucleotides: TGTGCCAGCAGTTTCCCAAGTAATGAGCAGTTCTTC. Encoded protein: CASSFPSNEQFF.

The chain combines TRBV7-6 with TRBJ1-2; D ambiguous. The ends were cut back, 3 bases at V and 7 bases at J, with 18 bases in the middle. This CDR3 is built from 15 residues. Germline V gives CDR1 SGHVS, CDR2 FNYEAQ. The chain's CDR3 is CASSFFPQMAAGYTF. The CDR3 nucleotides read TGTGCCAGCAGCTTCTTCCCACAAATGGCTGCTGGCTACACCTTC.

V gene TRBV7-9 combines with J gene TRBJ1-2, with D possibly being TRBD1 (5 bases). Germline CDR1 reads SEHNR; CDR2 reads FQNEAQ (reference sequence). This CDR3 is 13 amino acids long. V was pared by 5 bases and J by 1 base, with 8 bases between. The CDR3 loop reads CASSLTDNYGYTF. The CDR3 DNA is TGTGCCAGCAGCCTGACAGATAACTATGGCTACACCTTC.

The gene calls are TRBV19 and TRBJ1-1, with a tentative D call TRBD1 (5 bases). V lost 1 base and J 4 bases, leaving 7 bases between the germline ends. Looked up from germline, CDR1 is LNHDA and CDR2 is SQIVND (reference sequence). This CDR3 spans 13 amino acids. CDR3 in DNA: TGTGCCAGTAGTATAGTCGGGACCACTGAAGCTTTCTTT. Its translation: CASSIVGTTEAFF. The full variable domain, completed using reference TRBV19 and TRBJ1-1, is DGGITQSPKYLFRKEGQNVTLSCEQNLNHDAMYWYRQDPGQGLRLIYYSQIVNDFQKGDIAEGYSVSREKKESFPLTVTSAQKNPTAFYLCASSIVGTTEAFFGQGTRLTVV.

The chain has TRBV6-5 and TRBJ1-1; D unclear. Trimming cost V 2 bases and J 4 bases, with 17 bases left between them. The CDR3 length is 16 residues. The germline V gene encodes CDR1 MNHEY and CDR2 SVGAGI. DNA of the CDR3: TGTGCCAGCAGTTACCCCCTGAAAGAGGGCGGCACTGAAGCTTTCTTT. This translates into CASSYPLKEGGTEAFF.

This chain uses TRBV29-1 with TRBJ2-1; 9 nucleotides match TRBD2. J was trimmed by 3 bases and V by 6 bases; bases with no gene match: 15. Germline V lookup: CDR1 SQVTM, CDR2 ANQGSEA. The CDR3 length is 17 residues. The CDR3 protein is CSVDFSGRPEFYNEQFF. DNA of the CDR3: TGCAGCGTGGACTTTAGCGGGAGACCAGAATTCTACAATGAGCAGTTCTTC.

The genes are TRBV28 and TRBJ1-1, with D perhaps matching TRBD1 (5 bases). CDR3 length: 14 residues. Germline CDR1 and CDR2: MDHEN and SYDVKM. V lost 4 bases, J lost 3 bases, and 12 bases lay in between. The CDR3 spells CASSYRGTYTEAFF. CDR3 bases: TGTGCCAGCAGTTACCGGGGCACTTACACTGAAGCTTTCTTT.

The sample holds one count of this clone. DNA for the CDR3: TGTGCCACCAGCAGAAGACAGGGTACCTACGAGCAGTACTTC. This translates into CATSRRQGTYEQYF. The chain joins TRBV15 to TRBJ2-7; 7 bases line up with TRBD1. The germline gives CDR1 LNHNV, CDR2 YYDKDF (reference sequence). The V and J ends lost 2 bases and 2 bases, in that order; junction bases with no gene match: 3. The CDR3 length is 14 residues.

The chain employs TRBV7-9 and TRBJ2-1; 8 bases agree with TRBD1. The CDR3 has 14 residues. Germline V gene lookup returns CDR1 SEHNR and CDR2 FQNEAQ (reference sequence). V shed 3 bases, J shed 7 bases, and the junction held 5 bases outside the gene matches. The CDR3 region is CASSLTQGENEQFF. DNA of the CDR3: TGTGCCAGCAGCTTGACACAGGGGGAGAATGAGCAGTTCTTC.

The V gene is TRBV11-2, the J gene TRBJ2-3, with D possibly TRBD2 on 5 matching bases. V was cut by 5 bases and J by 5 bases, with 8 bases left in between. Germline values: CDR1 SGHAT, CDR2 FQNNGV. The CDR3 length is 12 residues. The CDR3 sequence is CASSGGVDTQYF. Here the CDR3 DNA reads TGTGCCAGCAGCGGAGGTGTAGATACGCAGTATTTT.

Remarks on this clone: The junction departs from the called germline gene at one end, perhaps through a read error. The rearrangement links TRBV27 to TRBJ2-2, with D unclear. The CDR3 runs 13 residues. CDR1 is MNHEY and CDR2 is SMNVEV in the germline V gene (reference sequence). Here the CDR3 reads CASSFSNAGELFF. CDR3 bases: TGTGCCAGCAGTTTCTCGAACGCCGGGGAGCTGTTTTTT.

This chain uses TRBV27 with TRBJ1-1; the D is unclear. The CDR3 sequence is 14 residues long. Between the trimmed V and J ends, which lost 11 bases and 7 bases, there was a span of 23 bases. Germline CDR1 and CDR2: MNHEY and SMNVEV (reference sequence). The CDR3 DNA follows: TGTGCCTCGCTACAGCTAGGCGGTTTCAATGAAGCTTTCTTT. It specifies CASLQLGGFNEAFF.

This clone was seen only once. J is TRBJ1-5 and V is TRBV5-4; unclear D gene. The V and J ends lost 5 bases and 5 bases respectively, with 8 bases between them. Per the germline V gene, CDR1 is SGHNT and CDR2 is YYREEE (reference sequence). The CDR3 loop spans 12 amino acids. The CDR3 nucleotides are TGTGCCAGCAGTTACCAGGATCAGCCCCAGCATTTT. Translating gives CASSYQDQPQHF. Based on the CDR3 plus reference TRBV5-4 and TRBJ1-5, the full variable domain is ETGVTQSPTHLIKTRGQQVTLRCSSQSGHNTVSWYQQALGQGPQFIFQYYREEENGRGNFPPRFSGLQFPNYSSELNVNALELDDSALYLCASSYQDQPQHFGDGTRLSIL.